The 25 T cell receptor beta chains listed next were all sequenced from one sample in a study of blood T cells in healthy people across ages. Alongside a J-beta primer mix, a sample-barcoded 5' primer served in a second PCR lasting roughly 7 to 11 cycles. MiXCR, run by TCRdb on the 5' RACE reads, gives a single entry per CDR3 protein. This sample has more than 900,000 distinct CDR3 sequences; approximately 32% occur once, and the top ten carry roughly 10%. These data also featured in a second study, about T cells of mothers and their children.

Sequenced input: blood. The receptor set was obtained from a woman aged 35 to 49 in good health.

With regard to this clonotype: One junction end disagrees with the germline gene, perhaps due to a read error. The chain has TRBV27 and TRBJ1-1; no reliable D call. The CDR3 has 12 amino acids. Germline lookup yields CDR1 MNHEY and CDR2 SMNVEV (reference sequence). The CDR3 spells CTSSLLNTEAFF. DNA for the CDR3: TGCACCAGCAGTCTTCTAAACACTGAAGCTTTCTTT.

This clonotype was detected many times. V and J are TRBV20-1 and TRBJ2-7; D possibly corresponds to TRBD2 (6 bases). This CDR3 region has 13 residues. Looked up from germline, CDR1 is DFQATT and CDR2 is SNEGSKA (reference sequence). V was shortened by 2 bases and J by 3 bases, with 11 bases between the two germline ends. The CDR3 loop is CSARRRENYEQYF. In nucleotides, the CDR3 is TGCAGTGCTAGACGGCGGGAAAACTACGAGCAGTACTTC.

This clonotype has more than one count but fewer than ten. The chain carries TRBV7-2 and TRBJ2-3; D possibly corresponds to TRBD2 (6 bases). Germline V gene lookup returns CDR1 SGHTA and CDR2 FQGNSA. This CDR3 has 15 residues. Between the trimmed V and J ends, which lost 5 bases and 0 bases, there was a span of 12 bases. The CDR3 protein is CASSPGGDSTDTQYF. CDR3 coding DNA: TGTGCCAGCAGCCCTGGCGGGGATAGCACAGATACGCAGTATTTT.

V and J are TRBV6-6 and TRBJ1-2; D remains ambiguous. V was pared by 6 bases and J by 3 bases, with 14 bases between. The CDR3 consists of 14 residues. Germline lookup yields CDR1 MNHNY and CDR2 SVGAGI (reference sequence). As DNA, the CDR3 is TGTGCCAGCAGCCATACCCAGACGGACTATGGCTACACCTTC. Amino acids: CASSHTQTDYGYTF.

This clonotype was found once. Possible read error: a much larger clone is one base away. The chain combines TRBV4-1 with TRBJ1-2; D uncertain. From germline, CDR1 is MGHRA and CDR2 YSYEKL. The CDR3 contains 15 residues. The CDR3 sequence is CASSQDQEQNYGCTF. CDR3 sequence (DNA): TGCGCCAGCAGCCAAGATCAGGAGCAGAACTATGGCTGCACCTTC.

The chain joins TRBV9 to TRBJ2-3, with 8 positions matching TRBD2. V trimming: 0 bases; J trimming: 1 base; junction bases outside the gene matches: 7. The CDR3 covers 17 residues. Per germline, CDR1 SGDLS and CDR2 YYNGEE. CDR3 amino acids: CASSVAAGLGGTDTQYF. In DNA, the CDR3 is TGTGCCAGCAGCGTAGCCGCGGGACTAGGCGGCACAGATACGCAGTATTTT.

In its sample, this clonotype was seen a few times. The V and J genes are TRBV7-9 and TRBJ1-2; no firm D call. The CDR3 consists of 15 residues. Germline CDR1 SEHNR, CDR2 FQNEAQ (reference sequence). V shed 5 bases and J shed 2 bases, with 15 bases lying between them. CDR3 bases: TGTGCCAGCAGCAACGCCGGCGGAGAAAACTATGGCTACACCTTC. Residues: CASSNAGGENYGYTF.

The genes are TRBV20-1 and TRBJ1-6, with TRBD1 identical over 9 bases. CDR1 DFQATT and CDR2 SNEGSKA come from the germline V gene (reference sequence). J gave up 0 bases and V 3 bases, and 18 bases lay outside the gene matches. CDR3 size: 21 residues. The CDR3 loop reads CSARALRTGAHSSSYNSPLHF. CDR3 coding DNA: TGCAGTGCTAGGGCCCTAAGGACAGGGGCACATTCGAGCTCCTATAATTCACCCCTCCACTTT.

The CDR3 sequence is CASSEWGARETQYF. The CDR3 DNA reads as TGTGCCAGCAGTGAATGGGGGGCACGGGAGACCCAGTACTTC. The genes are TRBV6-1 and TRBJ2-5; the D gene could be TRBD1 or TRBD2 (6 bases each). This CDR3 region has 14 residues. Germline lookup yields CDR1 MNHNS and CDR2 SASEGT. The V end lost 2 bases, the J end lost 5 bases, and 12 bases lay between the germline ends.

This clonotype showed up many times. The V gene is TRBV12-3 or TRBV12-4, the J gene TRBJ2-3, with 8 bases lining up with TRBD2. Unmatched junction bases numbered 8, after V lost 5 bases and J lost 1 base. This CDR3 has 16 residues. The CDR3 DNA follows: TGTGCCAGCAGTGACTCGGGGGGGCCCCGCACAGATACGCAGTATTTT. Its protein product is CASSDSGGPRTDTQYF.

As to this clonotype: This may come from a read error, since a much larger clone is one base off. The genes are TRBV4-1 and TRBJ2-7; 9 bases match TRBD1. Germline V gene data show CDR1 as MGHRA and CDR2 as YSYEKL. The CDR3 loop spans 14 amino acids. The CDR3 region is CASSPRTGAYELYF. The CDR3 bases are TGCGCCAGCAGCCCGAGGACAGGGGCCTACGAGCTGTACTTC.

This clonotype showed up just a few times. CDR3 sequence: CASSQEGQGPGNQPQHF. CDR3 in DNA: TGTGCCAGCAGCCAAGAAGGGCAGGGGCCAGGCAATCAGCCCCAGCATTTT. The chain joins TRBV4-2 to TRBJ1-5, with D possibly matching TRBD1 (6 bases). In germline, CDR1 is LGHNA, CDR2 YNFKEQ. This CDR3 has 17 amino acids. The V and J ends lost 0 bases and 2 bases respectively, with 14 bases between them.

About this clonotype: This sequence may be a read error, since a much larger clone differs from it by one base. J is TRBJ2-3 and V is TRBV24-1; D is possibly TRBD1 (6 bases). The length of the CDR3 is 14 residues. CDR1 KGHDR and CDR2 SFDVKD come from the germline V gene. V lost 7 bases, J lost 3 bases, and 13 bases lay in between. The CDR3 loop is CATRQDRSTDTQYF. The DNA for the CDR3 is TGTGCCACCAGGCAGGACAGATCAACAGATACGCAGTATTTT.

This clonotype showed up many times. This chain uses TRBV15 with TRBJ2-1, with D hard to call. Trimming stripped 4 bases from V and 6 bases from J, with 7 bases between. The germline CDR1 and CDR2 sequences are LNHNV and YYDKDF (reference sequence). CDR3 length: 12 residues. The CDR3 protein is CATSTVSNEQFF. DNA of the CDR3: TGTGCCACCAGCACAGTAAGCAATGAGCAGTTCTTC.

V and J are TRBV29-1 and TRBJ2-4; 8 bases fit TRBD1. Germline V gene lookup returns CDR1 SQVTM and CDR2 ANQGSEA. CDR3 size: 14 residues. Germline trimming cut 5 bases from V and 13 bases from J; bases unmatched to any gene: 16. The CDR3 protein is CSVPRTGTYNEQYF. The CDR3 region has the DNA TGCAGCGTTCCCAGGACAGGGACCTACAATGAGCAGTACTTC.

The rearrangement uses TRBV6-5 and TRBJ1-1, with D uncertain. Germline V lookup: CDR1 MNHEY, CDR2 SVGAGI. The CDR3 runs 14 residues. V lost 6 bases and J 5 bases, leaving 16 bases between the germline ends. The CDR3 DNA reads as TGTGCCAGCAGGTCTCCCGCCTCGAATACTGAAGCTTTCTTT. Protein: CASRSPASNTEAFF.

The V and J genes are TRBV2 and TRBJ2-7, with D perhaps given as TRBD1 or TRBD2 (5 bases each). Germline V CDR1 and CDR2: SNHLY, FYNNEI. This CDR3 comprises 13 residues. The germline V and J ends were trimmed by 7 bases and 3 bases, with 13 bases remaining between them. The CDR3 coding sequence is TGTGCCAGCACCCAGGGTGGGGGCTACGAGCAGTACTTC. Encoded protein: CASTQGGGYEQYF.

The CDR3 sequence is CASSVGPKGTTEAFF. As DNA, the CDR3 is TGTGCCAGCAGTGTCGGTCCGAAGGGTACCACTGAAGCTTTCTTT. V usage is TRBV6-4 and J usage is TRBJ1-1; D is unclear. In germline, CDR1 is MRHNA, CDR2 SNTAGT. V shed 4 bases and J shed 4 bases, with 16 bases lying between them. CDR3 length: 15 residues.

This clonotype was detected a few times. The chain joins TRBV3-1 to TRBJ2-7; tentatively, D is TRBD2 (5 bases). Trimming stripped 1 base from V and 6 bases from J, with 16 bases between. The CDR3 is made up of 15 amino acids. Germline CDR1 is LGHDT and CDR2 is YNNKEL (reference sequence). CDR3 sequence reads: CASSQGSGNLPEQYF. In nucleotides, the CDR3 is TGTGCCAGCAGCCAAGGCTCCGGGAACCTCCCCGAGCAGTACTTC.

This clonotype was counted many times. A junction boundary mismatches the germline segment, possibly from a read error. The chain is built from TRBV5-1 and TRBJ1-1; TRBD1 matches at 9 bases. The CDR3 has 14 amino acids. Germline V lookup: CDR1 SGHRS, CDR2 YFSETQ. CDR3 sequence: CASSLGTGSTEAFF. The DNA for the CDR3 is TGTGCCAGCAGCTTAGGGACAGGGTCCACTGAAGCTTTCTTT.

The chain employs TRBV5-6 and TRBJ1-1, with 7 bases fitting TRBD1. V was pared by 4 bases and J by 12 bases, with 15 bases of the junction left unmatched. The germline V gene encodes CDR1 SGHDT and CDR2 YYEEEE. The CDR3 is made up of 14 amino acids. CDR3 protein: CASSPGRGWGSTFF. The CDR3 nucleotides are TGTGCCAGCAGCCCGGGCAGGGGGTGGGGGTCAACTTTCTTT. Full variable domain (remainder filled in from reference TRBV5-6 and TRBJ1-1): DAGVTQSPTHLIKTRGQQVTLRCSPKSGHDTVSWYQQALGQGPQFIFQYYEEEERQRGNFPDRFSGHQFPNYSSELNVNALLLGDSALYLCASSPGRGWGSTFFGQGTRLTVV.

As concerns this clonotype: Given a much more abundant clone one base away, this may be a read error. This chain connects TRBV5-6 to TRBJ2-7, with TRBD1 matching over 7 bases. V lost 4 bases to trimming and J lost 9 bases; unmatched junction nucleotides: 10. CDR1 and CDR2 from the germline V gene are SGHDT and YYEEEE. This CDR3 is built from 13 residues. The CDR3 loop reads CASSPDRVDGQYF. CDR3 nucleotides: TGTGCCAGCAGCCCCGACAGGGTCGATGGGCAGTACTTC.

This clonotype was found a few times. This sequence joins TRBV7-9 and TRBJ2-5, with D unresolved. The CDR3 runs to 14 residues. CDR1 is SEHNR and CDR2 is FQNEAQ in the germline V gene (reference sequence). Trimming removed 1 base from V and 5 bases from J, with 11 bases in between. CDR3 protein: CASSLGEGRETQYF. The DNA for the CDR3 is TGTGCCAGCAGCTTAGGTGAAGGGCGTGAGACCCAGTACTTC.

In its sample, this clonotype was seen a few times. The genes are TRBV9 and TRBJ1-5, with D hard to call. Trimming removed 0 bases from V and 5 bases from J, with 12 bases in between. The CDR3 has 15 residues. From germline, CDR1 is SGDLS and CDR2 YYNGEE. This chain's CDR3 is CASSVDSTRHQPQHF. CDR3 bases: TGTGCCAGCAGCGTAGATAGCACTCGACATCAGCCCCAGCATTTT.

This rearrangement joins TRBV20-1 to TRBJ1-5; tentatively, D is TRBD1 (5 bases). This CDR3 region has 17 residues. V was shortened by 0 bases and J by 1 base, with 16 bases between the two germline ends. Germline V gene sequence: CDR1 DFQATT, CDR2 SNEGSKA (reference sequence). The chain's CDR3 is CSARDSRDLRSNQPQHF. As DNA, the CDR3 is TGCAGTGCTAGAGATAGCCGGGACCTAAGGAGCAATCAGCCCCAGCATTTT.